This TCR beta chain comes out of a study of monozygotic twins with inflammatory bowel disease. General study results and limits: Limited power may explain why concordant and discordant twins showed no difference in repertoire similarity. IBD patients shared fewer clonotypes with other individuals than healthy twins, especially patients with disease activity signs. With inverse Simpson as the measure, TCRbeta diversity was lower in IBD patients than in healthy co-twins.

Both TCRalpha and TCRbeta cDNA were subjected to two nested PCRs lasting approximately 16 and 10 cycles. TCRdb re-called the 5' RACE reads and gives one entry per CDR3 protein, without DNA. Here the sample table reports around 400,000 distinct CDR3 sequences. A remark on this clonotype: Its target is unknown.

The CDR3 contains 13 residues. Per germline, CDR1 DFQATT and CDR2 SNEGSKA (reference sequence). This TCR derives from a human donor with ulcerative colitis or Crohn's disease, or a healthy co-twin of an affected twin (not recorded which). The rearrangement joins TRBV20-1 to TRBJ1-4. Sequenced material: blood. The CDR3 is CSALDGLNEKLFF.